This passage covers 5 T cell receptor beta chains from one sample sequenced in a study of blood T cells in healthy people across ages. A second roughly 7 to 11 cycle PCR used barcoded and J-beta primers. TCRdb itself ran the 5' RACE reads through MiXCR, one entry per CDR3 protein. The sample carries hundreds of thousands of distinct CDR3 sequences, under 25% recorded once. The sequencing input was blood. The receptors come from an older man in good health.

The V and J genes are TRBV7-9 and TRBJ2-3; D is uncertain. CDR1 SEHNR and CDR2 FQNEAQ come from the germline V gene (reference sequence). Trimming shortened V by 7 bases and J by 6 bases, and 8 bases separated the two germline ends. This CDR3 comprises 11 residues. CDR3 sequence reads: CASNEVDTQYF. The DNA for the CDR3 is TGTGCCAGCAATGAGGTGGATACGCAGTATTTT.

The V call is TRBV7-3, the J call TRBJ2-5; TRBD2 matches 7 bases. Matching the DNA end better, TRBJ2-1 makes the J call doubtful. Per the germline V gene, CDR1 is SGHTA and CDR2 is FQGTGA. This CDR3 is built from 15 residues. CDR3 DNA: TGTGCCAGCAGCTTACTCGGGACTACACGCAATGAGCAGTTCTTC. Encoded protein: CASSLLGTTRNEQFF.

The chain links TRBV7-9 to TRBJ2-5; D gene ambiguous. Matching the DNA end better, TRBJ2-1 makes the J call doubtful. Germline assignment: CDR1 SEHNR and CDR2 FQNEAQ (reference sequence). The CDR3 consists of 13 residues. The CDR3, as DNA: TGTGCCAGCAGCTTAACTGTTCGCAATGAGCAGTTCTTC. Its translation is CASSLTVRNEQFF.

The table lists this clonotype with a count of one. This chain connects TRBV4-3 to TRBJ1-2; possibly TRBD1 for D (5 bases). CDR1 is LGHNA and CDR2 is YSLEER in the germline V gene. The V end was cut by 0 bases, the J end by 7 bases, with 9 bases between. The CDR3 is made up of 13 amino acids. In DNA, the CDR3 is TGCGCCAGCAGCCAAGATGCGGGGACTGGCTACACCTTC. This sequence encodes CASSQDAGTGYTF.

This clonotype has ten or more counts. V gene TRBV6-2 or TRBV6-3 combines with J gene TRBJ2-5; no clear D gene. The CDR3 runs 14 residues. V dropped 6 bases and J dropped 5 bases, with 16 bases sitting between them. CDR1 is MNHEY and CDR2 is SVGEGT in the germline V gene. The chain's CDR3 is CASSLFGARETQYF. The DNA for the CDR3 is TGTGCCAGCAGCCTATTCGGAGCGAGGGAGACCCAGTACTTC.